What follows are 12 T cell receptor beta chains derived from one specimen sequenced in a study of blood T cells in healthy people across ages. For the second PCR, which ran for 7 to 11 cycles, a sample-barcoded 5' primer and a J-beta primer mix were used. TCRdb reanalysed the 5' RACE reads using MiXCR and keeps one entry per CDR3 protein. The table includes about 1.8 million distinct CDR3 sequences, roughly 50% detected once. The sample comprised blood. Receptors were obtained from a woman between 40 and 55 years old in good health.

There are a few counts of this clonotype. The CDR3 sequence is CASSYSQYEQYF. CDR3 DNA sequence: TGTGCCAGCAGTTACTCTCAGTACGAGCAGTACTTC. The J gene is TRBJ2-7, the V gene TRBV6-2 or TRBV6-3, with D unclear. The V gene's germline CDR1 is MNHEY and CDR2 SVGEGT. V was shortened by 0 bases and J by 4 bases, with 4 bases between the two germline ends. The CDR3 is 12 residues long.

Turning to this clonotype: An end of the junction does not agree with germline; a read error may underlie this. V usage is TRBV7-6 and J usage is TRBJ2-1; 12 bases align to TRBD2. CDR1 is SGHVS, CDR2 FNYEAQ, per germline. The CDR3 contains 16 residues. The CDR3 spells CACSLVPSGGGDEQFF. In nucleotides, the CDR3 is TGTGCCTGCAGCTTAGTTCCTAGCGGGGGGGGCGATGAGCAGTTCTTC.

The DNA for the CDR3 is TGCAGTGCTAAGAGCTGGTCTAGCGGGGGCCCATTCTCCTACAATGAGCAGTTCTTC. Its translation is CSAKSWSSGGPFSYNEQFF. The chain has TRBV20-1 and TRBJ2-1, with 10 positions matching TRBD2. V lost 4 bases to trimming and J lost 0 bases; unmatched junction nucleotides: 15. The CDR3 is 19 residues long. From germline, CDR1 is DFQATT and CDR2 SNEGSKA (reference sequence).

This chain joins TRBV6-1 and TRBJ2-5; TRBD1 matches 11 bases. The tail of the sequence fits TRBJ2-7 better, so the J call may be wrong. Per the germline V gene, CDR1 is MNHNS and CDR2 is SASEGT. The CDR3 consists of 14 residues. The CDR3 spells CASTQDRGRSEQYF. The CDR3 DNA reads TGTGCCAGTACTCAGGACAGGGGGCGAAGCGAGCAGTACTTC.

CDR3 sequence (DNA): TGTGCCAGCAGCCAAGAAATGCTAGCCGGTGGGGCCCAAGAGACCCAGTACTTC. It specifies CASSQEMLAGGAQETQYF. This chain links TRBV3-1 with TRBJ2-5; D is perhaps TRBD1 or TRBD2 (5 bases each). This CDR3 is built from 18 residues. Germline V gives CDR1 LGHDT, CDR2 YNNKEL (reference sequence). Trimming left V 0 bases short and J 1 base short, with 18 bases between.

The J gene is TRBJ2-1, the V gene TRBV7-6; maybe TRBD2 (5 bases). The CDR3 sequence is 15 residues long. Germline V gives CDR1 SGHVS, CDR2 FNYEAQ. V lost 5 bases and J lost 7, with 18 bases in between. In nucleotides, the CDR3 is TGTGCCAGCAGCCCGGACTCAACCTCTCGAAATGAGCAGTTCTTC. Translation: CASSPDSTSRNEQFF.

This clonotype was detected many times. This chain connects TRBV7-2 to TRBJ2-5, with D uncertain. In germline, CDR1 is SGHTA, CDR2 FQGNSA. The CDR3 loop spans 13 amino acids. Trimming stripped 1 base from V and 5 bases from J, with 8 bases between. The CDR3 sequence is CASSLGVRETQYF. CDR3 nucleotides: TGTGCCAGCAGCTTAGGGGTCCGGGAGACCCAGTACTTC.

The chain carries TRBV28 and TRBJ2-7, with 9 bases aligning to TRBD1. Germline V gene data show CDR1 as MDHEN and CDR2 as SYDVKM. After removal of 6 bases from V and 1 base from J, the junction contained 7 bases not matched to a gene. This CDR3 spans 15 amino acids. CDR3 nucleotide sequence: TGTGCCAGCAGAAGACAGGGGGGTATTTCCTACGAGCAGTACTTC. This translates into CASRRQGGISYEQYF.

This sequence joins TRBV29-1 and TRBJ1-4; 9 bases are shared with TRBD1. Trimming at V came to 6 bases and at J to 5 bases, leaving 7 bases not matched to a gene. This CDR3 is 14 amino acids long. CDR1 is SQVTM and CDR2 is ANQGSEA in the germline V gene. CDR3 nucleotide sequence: TGCAGCGTCGTAGACAGGGGGTGGAATGAAAAACTGTTTTTT. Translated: CSVVDRGWNEKLFF.

The CDR3: CASSSQGATETQYF. The CDR3 DNA sequence: TGCGCCAGCAGCTCACAGGGGGCTACGGAGACCCAGTACTTC. V gene TRBV5-1 combines with J gene TRBJ2-5; the match to TRBD1 covers 9 bases. V shed 3 bases and J 5 bases; nucleotides not matched to a gene: 5. The CDR3 is 14 amino acids. The germline gives CDR1 SGHRS, CDR2 YFSETQ.

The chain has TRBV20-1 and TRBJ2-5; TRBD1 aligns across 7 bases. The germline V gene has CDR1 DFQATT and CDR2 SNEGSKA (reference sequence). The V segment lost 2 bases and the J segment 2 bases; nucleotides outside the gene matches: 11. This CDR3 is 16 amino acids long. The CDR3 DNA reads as TGCAGTGCTAGACAGGGACAGTTGATCCAACAAGAGACCCAGTACTTC. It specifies CSARQGQLIQQETQYF.

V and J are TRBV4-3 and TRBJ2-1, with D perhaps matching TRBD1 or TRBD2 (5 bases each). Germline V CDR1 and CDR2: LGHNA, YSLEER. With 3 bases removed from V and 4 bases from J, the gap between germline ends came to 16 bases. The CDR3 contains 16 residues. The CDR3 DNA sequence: TGCGCCAGCAGCCACAGCAGCGAGTGGGGGTACAATGAGCAGTTCTTC. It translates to CASSHSSEWGYNEQFF.